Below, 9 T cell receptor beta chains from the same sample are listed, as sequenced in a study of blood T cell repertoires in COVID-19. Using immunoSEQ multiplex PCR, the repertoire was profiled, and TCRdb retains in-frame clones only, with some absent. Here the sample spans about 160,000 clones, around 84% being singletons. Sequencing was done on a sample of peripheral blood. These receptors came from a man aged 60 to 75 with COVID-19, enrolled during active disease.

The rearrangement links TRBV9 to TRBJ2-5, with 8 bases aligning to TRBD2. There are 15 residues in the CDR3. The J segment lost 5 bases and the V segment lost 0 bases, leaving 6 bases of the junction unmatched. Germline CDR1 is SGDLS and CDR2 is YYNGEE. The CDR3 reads CASSVEAGGRETQYF. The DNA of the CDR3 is TGTGCCAGCAGCGTAGAGGCGGGAGGACGGGAGACCCAGTACTTC.

This chain's CDR3 is CASSYYTGGAFF. Here the CDR3 DNA reads TGTGCCAGCAGTTACTACACAGGGGGAGCTTTCTTT. The genes are TRBV6-2 or TRBV6-3 and TRBJ1-1, with 8 bases identical to TRBD1. The CDR3 runs 12 residues. Germline V lookup: CDR1 MNHEY, CDR2 SVGEGT. V lost 1 base to trimming and J lost 10 bases; unmatched junction nucleotides: 2.

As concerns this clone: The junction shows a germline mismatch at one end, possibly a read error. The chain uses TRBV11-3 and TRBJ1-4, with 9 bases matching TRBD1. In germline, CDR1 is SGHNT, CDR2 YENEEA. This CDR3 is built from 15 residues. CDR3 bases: TGTGACAGCAGCTCCTCCGGGACAGGGAATGAAAAACTGTTTTTT. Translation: CDSSSSGTGNEKLFF.

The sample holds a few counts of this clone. The CDR3: CASSPRQLSYEQYF. The CDR3 DNA sequence: TGTGCCAGCAGCCCCCGACAGCTCTCCTACGAGCAGTACTTC. V and J are TRBV13 and TRBJ2-7; perhaps TRBD1 as D (5 bases). The V gene's germline CDR1 is PRHDT and CDR2 FYEKMQ (reference sequence). CDR3 length: 14 residues. Trimming stripped 5 bases from V and 0 bases from J, with 11 bases between.

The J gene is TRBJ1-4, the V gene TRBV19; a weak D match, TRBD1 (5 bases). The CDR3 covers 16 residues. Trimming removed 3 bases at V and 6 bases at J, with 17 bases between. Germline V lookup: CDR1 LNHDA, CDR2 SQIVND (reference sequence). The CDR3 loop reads CASSIEGTPFDEKLFF. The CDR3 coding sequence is TGTGCCAGTAGTATCGAGGGGACTCCGTTCGATGAAAAACTGTTTTTT.

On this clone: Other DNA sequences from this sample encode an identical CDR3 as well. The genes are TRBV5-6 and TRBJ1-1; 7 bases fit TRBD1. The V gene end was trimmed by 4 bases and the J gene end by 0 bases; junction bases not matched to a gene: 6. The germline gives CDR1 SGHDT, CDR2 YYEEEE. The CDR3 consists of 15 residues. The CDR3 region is CASSLRTGMNTEAFF. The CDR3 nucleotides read TGTGCCAGCAGCCTGAGGACAGGTATGAACACTGAAGCTTTCTTT.

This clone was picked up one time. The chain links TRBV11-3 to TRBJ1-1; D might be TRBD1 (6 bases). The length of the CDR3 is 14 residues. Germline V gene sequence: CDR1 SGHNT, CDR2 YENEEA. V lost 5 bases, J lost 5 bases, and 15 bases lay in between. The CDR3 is CASSRKTGLTEAFF. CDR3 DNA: TGTGCCAGCAGCCGGAAAACAGGGTTAACTGAAGCTTTCTTT.

This chain's CDR3 is CASSTLGRGIETQYF. For the CDR3, the DNA is TGTGCCAGCAGCACCCTCGGGAGGGGTATTGAGACCCAGTACTTC. The chain couples TRBV7-9 to TRBJ2-5, with TRBD2 identical over 8 bases. V shed 5 bases, J shed 5 bases, and the junction held 10 bases outside the gene matches. In germline, CDR1 is SEHNR, CDR2 FQNEAQ (reference sequence). The CDR3 is made up of 15 amino acids.

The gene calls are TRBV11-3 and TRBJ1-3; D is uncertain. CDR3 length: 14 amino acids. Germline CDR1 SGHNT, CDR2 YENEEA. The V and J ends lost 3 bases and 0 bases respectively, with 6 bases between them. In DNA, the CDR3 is TGTGCCAGCAGCTTCGCCGGCTCTGGAAACACCATATATTTT. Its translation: CASSFAGSGNTIYF. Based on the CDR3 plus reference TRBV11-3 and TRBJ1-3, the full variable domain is EAGVVQSPRYKIIEKKQPVAFWCNPISGHNTLYWYLQNLGQGPELLIRYENEEAVDDSQLPKDRFSAERLKGVDSTLKIQPAELGDSAVYLCASSFAGSGNTIYFGEGSWLTVV.